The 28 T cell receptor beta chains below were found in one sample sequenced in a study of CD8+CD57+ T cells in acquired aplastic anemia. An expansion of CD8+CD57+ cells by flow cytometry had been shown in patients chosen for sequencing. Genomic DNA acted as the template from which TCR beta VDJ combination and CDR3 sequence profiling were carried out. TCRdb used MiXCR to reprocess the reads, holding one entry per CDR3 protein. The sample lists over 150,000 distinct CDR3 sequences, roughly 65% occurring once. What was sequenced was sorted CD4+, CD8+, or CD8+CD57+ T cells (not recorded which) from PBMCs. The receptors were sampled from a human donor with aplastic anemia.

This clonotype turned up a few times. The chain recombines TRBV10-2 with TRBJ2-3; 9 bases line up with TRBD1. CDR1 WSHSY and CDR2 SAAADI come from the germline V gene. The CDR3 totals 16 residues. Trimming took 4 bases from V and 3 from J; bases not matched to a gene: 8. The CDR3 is CASSGRPGQGTDTQYF. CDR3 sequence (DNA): TGCGCCAGCAGTGGGAGACCGGGACAGGGAACAGATACGCAGTATTTT.

CDR3 sequence reads: CASSWGTGYEQYF. The CDR3 coding sequence is TGTGCCAGCAGTTGGGGGACAGGTTACGAGCAGTACTTC. V usage is TRBV7-3 and J usage is TRBJ2-7; 8 bases are a match to TRBD1. The CDR3 consists of 13 residues. The germline V gene has CDR1 SGHTA and CDR2 FQGTGA. Trimming took 6 bases from V and 4 from J; bases not matched to a gene: 5.

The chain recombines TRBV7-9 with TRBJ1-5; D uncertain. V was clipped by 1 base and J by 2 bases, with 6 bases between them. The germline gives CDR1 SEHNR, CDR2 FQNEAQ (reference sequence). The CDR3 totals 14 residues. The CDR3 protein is CASSLGHGNQPQHF. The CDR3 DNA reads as TGTGCCAGCAGCTTAGGTCACGGCAATCAGCCCCAGCATTTT.

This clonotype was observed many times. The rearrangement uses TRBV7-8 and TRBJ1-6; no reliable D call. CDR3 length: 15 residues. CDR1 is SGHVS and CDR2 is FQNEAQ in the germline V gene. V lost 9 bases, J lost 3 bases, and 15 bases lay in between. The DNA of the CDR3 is TGTGCCAGGGAGGGAAAAGCCGGCTATAATTCACCCCTCCACTTT. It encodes CAREGKAGYNSPLHF.

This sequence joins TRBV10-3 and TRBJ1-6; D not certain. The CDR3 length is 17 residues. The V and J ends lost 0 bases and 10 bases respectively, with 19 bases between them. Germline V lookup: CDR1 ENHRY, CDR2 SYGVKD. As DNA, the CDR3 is TGTGCCATCAGTGAGTCGAGTGATAGTCTCTATTCCTCACCCCTCCACTTT. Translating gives CAISESSDSLYSSPLHF.

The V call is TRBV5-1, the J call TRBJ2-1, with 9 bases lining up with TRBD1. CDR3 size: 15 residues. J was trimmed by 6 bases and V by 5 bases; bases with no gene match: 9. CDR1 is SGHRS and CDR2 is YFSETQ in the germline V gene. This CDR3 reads CASSAGTGSGNEQFF. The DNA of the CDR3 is TGCGCCAGCAGTGCCGGGACAGGGAGCGGCAATGAGCAGTTCTTC.

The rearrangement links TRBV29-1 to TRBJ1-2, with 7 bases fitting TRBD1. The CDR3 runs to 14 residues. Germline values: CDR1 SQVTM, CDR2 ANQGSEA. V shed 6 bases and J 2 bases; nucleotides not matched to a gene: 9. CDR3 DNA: TGCAGCGTCTCCGCAGGGGGGACCAACTATGGCTACACCTTC. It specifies CSVSAGGTNYGYTF.

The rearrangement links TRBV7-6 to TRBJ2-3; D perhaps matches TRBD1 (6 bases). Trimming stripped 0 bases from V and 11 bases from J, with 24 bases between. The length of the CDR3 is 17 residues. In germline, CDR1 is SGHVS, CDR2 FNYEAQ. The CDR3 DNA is TGTGCCAGCAGCTTAGCGCCCCGGACGAGAGGGGACAATGAGCAGTATTTT. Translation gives CASSLAPRTRGDNEQYF.

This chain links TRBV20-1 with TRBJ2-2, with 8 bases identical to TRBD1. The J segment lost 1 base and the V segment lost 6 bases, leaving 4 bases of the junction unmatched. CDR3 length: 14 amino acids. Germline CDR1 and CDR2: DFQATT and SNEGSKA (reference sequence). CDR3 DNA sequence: TGCAGTGCGAGGACAGGGTGGAACACCGGGGAGCTGTTTTTT. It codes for CSARTGWNTGELFF.

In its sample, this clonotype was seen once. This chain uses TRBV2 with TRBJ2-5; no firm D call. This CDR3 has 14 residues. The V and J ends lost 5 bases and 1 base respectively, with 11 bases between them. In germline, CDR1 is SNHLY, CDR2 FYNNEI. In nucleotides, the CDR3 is TGTGCCAGCAGTAAGGAAACAGTCCAAGAGACCCAGTACTTC. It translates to CASSKETVQETQYF.

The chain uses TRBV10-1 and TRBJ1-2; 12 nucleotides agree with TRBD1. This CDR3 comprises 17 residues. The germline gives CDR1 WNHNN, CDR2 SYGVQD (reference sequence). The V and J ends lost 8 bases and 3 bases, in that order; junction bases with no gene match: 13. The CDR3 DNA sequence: TGCGCCAGCGGCTTAGGGACAGGGGGCCTCTGGGACTATGGCTACACCTTC. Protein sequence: CASGLGTGGLWDYGYTF.

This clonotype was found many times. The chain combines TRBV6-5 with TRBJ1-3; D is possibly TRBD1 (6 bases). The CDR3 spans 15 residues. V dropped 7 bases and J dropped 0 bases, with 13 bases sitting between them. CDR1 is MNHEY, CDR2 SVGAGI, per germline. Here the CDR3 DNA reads TGTGCCAGCAAAGTTGGACAGTTCTCTGGAAACACCATATATTTT. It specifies CASKVGQFSGNTIYF.

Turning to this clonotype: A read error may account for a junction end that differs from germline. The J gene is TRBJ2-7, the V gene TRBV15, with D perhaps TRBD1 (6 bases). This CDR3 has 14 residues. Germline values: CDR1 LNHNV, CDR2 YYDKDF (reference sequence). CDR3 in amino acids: CASSPDGQTYEQYF. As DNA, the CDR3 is TGTGCCAGCAGCCCGGACGGACAGACCTACGAGCAGTACTTC.

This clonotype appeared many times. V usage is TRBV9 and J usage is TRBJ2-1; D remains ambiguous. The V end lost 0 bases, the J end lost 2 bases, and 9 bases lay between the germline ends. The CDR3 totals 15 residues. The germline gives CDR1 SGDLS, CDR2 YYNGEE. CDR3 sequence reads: CASSVGLATYNEQFF. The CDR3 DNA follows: TGTGCCAGCAGCGTAGGGCTTGCTACCTACAATGAGCAGTTCTTC.

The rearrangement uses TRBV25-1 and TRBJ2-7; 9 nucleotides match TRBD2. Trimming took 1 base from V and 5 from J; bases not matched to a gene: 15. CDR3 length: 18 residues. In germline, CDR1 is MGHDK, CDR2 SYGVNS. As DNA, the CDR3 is TGTGCCAGCAGTGAATTAGGGACTAGCTGTACGCCCAGGGACGAGCAGTACTTC. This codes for CASSELGTSCTPRDEQYF.

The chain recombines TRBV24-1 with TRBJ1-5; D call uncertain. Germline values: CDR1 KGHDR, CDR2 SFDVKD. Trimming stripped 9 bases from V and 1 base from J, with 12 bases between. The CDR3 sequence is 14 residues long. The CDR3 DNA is TGTGCCACCCCCGGAGGGCGAAGCAATCAGCCCCAGCATTTT. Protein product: CATPGGRSNQPQHF.

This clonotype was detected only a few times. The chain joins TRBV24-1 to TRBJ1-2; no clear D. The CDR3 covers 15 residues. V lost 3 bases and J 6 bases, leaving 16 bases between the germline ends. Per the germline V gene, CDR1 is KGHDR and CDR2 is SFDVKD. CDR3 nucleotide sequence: TGTGCCACCAGTGATACGACGACCAGACGGGATGGCTACACCTTC. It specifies CATSDTTTRRDGYTF.

The CDR3 region is CASSPSGTGGISTEAFF. The CDR3 bases are TGTGCCAGCAGCCCCTCCGGGACAGGGGGCATTAGCACTGAAGCTTTCTTT. The J gene is TRBJ1-1, the V gene TRBV14, with TRBD1 matching 12 bases. Germline assignment: CDR1 SGHDN and CDR2 FVKESK. After removal of 4 bases from V and 4 bases from J, the junction contained 10 bases not matched to a gene. This CDR3 contains 17 residues. The entire variable domain, with the rest obtained from reference TRBV14 and TRBJ1-1, is as follows: EAGVTQFPSHSVIEKGQTVTLRCDPISGHDNLYWYRRVMGKEIKFLLHFVKESKQDESGMPNNRFLAERTGGTYSTLKVQPAELEDSGVYFCASSPSGTGGISTEAFFGQGTRLTVV.

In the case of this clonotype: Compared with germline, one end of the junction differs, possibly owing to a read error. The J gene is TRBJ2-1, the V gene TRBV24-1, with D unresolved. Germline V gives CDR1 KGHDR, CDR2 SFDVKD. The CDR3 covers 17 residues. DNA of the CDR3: TGTGCCACCGGTGAGCCTATGACCCTCACCACCTACAATGAGCAGTTCTTC. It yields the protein CATGEPMTLTTYNEQFF.

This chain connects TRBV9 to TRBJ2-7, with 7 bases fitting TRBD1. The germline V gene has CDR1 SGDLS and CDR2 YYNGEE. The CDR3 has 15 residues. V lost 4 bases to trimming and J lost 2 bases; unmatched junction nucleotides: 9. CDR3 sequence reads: CASSPGQDPAYEQYF. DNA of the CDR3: TGTGCCAGCAGCCCCGGACAGGACCCAGCCTACGAGCAGTACTTC.

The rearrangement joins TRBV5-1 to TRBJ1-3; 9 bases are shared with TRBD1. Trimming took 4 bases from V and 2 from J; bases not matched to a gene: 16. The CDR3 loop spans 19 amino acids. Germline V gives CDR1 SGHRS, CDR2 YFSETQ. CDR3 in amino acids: CASSPPGQGLTYAGNTIYF. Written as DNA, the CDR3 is TGCGCCAGCAGCCCTCCGGGACAGGGACTAACTTATGCTGGAAACACCATATATTTT.

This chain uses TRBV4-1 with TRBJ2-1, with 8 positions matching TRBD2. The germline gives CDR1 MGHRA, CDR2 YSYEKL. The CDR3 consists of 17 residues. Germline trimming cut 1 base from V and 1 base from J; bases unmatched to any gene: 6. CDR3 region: CASSQAAGALSYNEQFF. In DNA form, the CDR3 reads TGCGCCAGCAGCCAAGCAGCGGGGGCCCTGTCCTACAATGAGCAGTTCTTC.

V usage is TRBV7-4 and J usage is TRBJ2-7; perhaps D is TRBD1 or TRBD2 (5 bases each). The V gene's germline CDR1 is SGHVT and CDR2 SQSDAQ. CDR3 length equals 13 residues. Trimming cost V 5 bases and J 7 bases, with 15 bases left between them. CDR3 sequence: CASSTTDEGEQYF. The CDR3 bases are TGTGCCAGCAGCACAACCGACGAGGGGGAGCAGTACTTC.

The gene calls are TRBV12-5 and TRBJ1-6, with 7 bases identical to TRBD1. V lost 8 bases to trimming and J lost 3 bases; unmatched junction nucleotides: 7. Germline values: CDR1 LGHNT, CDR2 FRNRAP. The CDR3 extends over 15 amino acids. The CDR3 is CASKADRSYNSPLHF. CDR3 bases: TGTGCTAGTAAGGCGGACAGGAGCTATAATTCACCCCTCCACTTT.

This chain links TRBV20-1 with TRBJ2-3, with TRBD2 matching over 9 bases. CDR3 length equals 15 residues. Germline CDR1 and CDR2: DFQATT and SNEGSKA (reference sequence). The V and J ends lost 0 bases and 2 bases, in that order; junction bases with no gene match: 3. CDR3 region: CSAREGTSSTDTQYF. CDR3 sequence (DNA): TGCAGTGCTAGAGAAGGGACTAGCTCCACAGATACGCAGTATTTT.

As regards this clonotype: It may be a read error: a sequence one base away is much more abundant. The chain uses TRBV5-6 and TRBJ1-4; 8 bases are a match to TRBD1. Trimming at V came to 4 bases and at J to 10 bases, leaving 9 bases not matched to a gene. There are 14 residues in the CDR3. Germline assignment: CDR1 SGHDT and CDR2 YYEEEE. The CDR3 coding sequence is TGTGCCAGCAGCCCACGGACAGGGTGCGGAAAACTGTTTTTT. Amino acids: CASSPRTGCGKLFF.

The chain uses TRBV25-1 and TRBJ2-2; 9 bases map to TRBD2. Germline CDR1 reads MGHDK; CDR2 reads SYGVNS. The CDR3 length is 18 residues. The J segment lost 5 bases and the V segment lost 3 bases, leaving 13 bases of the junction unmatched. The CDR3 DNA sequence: TGTGCCAGCAGTGACGAGGCGGGAGGGCTCTTAACTACCGGGGAGCTGTTTTTT. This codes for CASSDEAGGLLTTGELFF.

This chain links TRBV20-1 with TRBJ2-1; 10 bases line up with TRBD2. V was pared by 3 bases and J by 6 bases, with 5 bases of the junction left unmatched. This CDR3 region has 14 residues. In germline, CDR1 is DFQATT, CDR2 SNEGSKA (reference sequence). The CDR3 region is CSARGTSEGNEQFF. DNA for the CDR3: TGCAGTGCTAGGGGGACTAGCGAGGGCAATGAGCAGTTCTTC.